The sequence of this T cell receptor beta chain was determined in a study of CD8+CD57+ T cells in acquired aplastic anemia (dated by TCRdb to 2017 to 2018). With respect to the entire study: DNA extracted from sorted CD4+ and CD8+ cells had a mean of roughly 3.4 ug, with a range of roughly 0.19 to 27.4 ug. CD8+CD57+ expansion was defined as a frequency above the mean frequency observed in healthy subjects.

Flow cytometry had shown CD8+CD57+ cell expansion in the patients selected for sequencing. Every patient had a diagnosis of severe acquired aplastic anemia based on International Study of Aplastic Anemia and Agranulocytosis and Camitta criteria. At the time blood was sampled, none of the patients had received any therapy. In the study, sorted CD4+ and CD8+ blood T cells from patients with severe aplastic anemia and from healthy subjects underwent deep sequencing of TCR repertoires. Patients were enrolled under clinicaltrials.gov protocols 00001620, 01623167, 00001397, 00071045, 00081523 and 00961064 in the USA. Ficoll-Paque density gradient centrifugation was used to isolate peripheral blood mononuclear cells. Before DNA extraction, CD4+ and CD8+ T cells were sorted by FACS or by magnetic beads. Study-wide findings and limitations: CD8+ Simpson's diversity did not differ significantly between patients and healthy controls (P=0.060). Although 25 to 30 CD8+ CDR3 sequences were shared by patients and controls, these sequences appeared highly expressed in patients and within the immunodominant clones of patients.

As for this clonotype: Its antigen remains undetermined. Base qualities are not at hand, and no much larger clone is one base apart.

TCR beta VDJ combination and CDR3 sequence profiling used genomic DNA as the template. TCR repertoire sequencing was run on an Illumina HiSeq 2000. The authors processed their data as follows. TRBV/TRBJ rearrangement plots, CDR3 size and DJ length profiles, and Simpson's diversity index were used to assess repertoires. The most abundant DNA sequence in the deep sequencing data was taken as the immunodominant clone. CDR3 amino acid sequences were screened for sharing across subjects and compared with published repertoires and the VDJdb database. TCRdb reworked the public reads: Q25 trimming with fastp, MiXCR clone assembly, productive beta chains retained. Every CDR3 protein is listed once, alongside the most common genes and DNA of its rows. The V and J calls, along with clone size, are taken from TCRdb and not from the paper's own processing. The sample table contains 180,000 or so distinct CDR3 sequences; only one count was recorded for around 48% of them. 1.8% of the sample is taken by the ten largest.

The CDR3 starts with the cysteine, ends with the phenylalanine, and has 16 residues. Only the CDR3 DNA is retained, 48 bases long and in frame from the first base. Via the germline V gene, CDR1 is KGHDR and CDR2 SFDVKD. Clipping removes 5 bases from V and 7 bases from J, with 6 as the unmatched junction base count. This TCR derives from a human donor with aplastic anemia. The specimen sequenced was sorted CD4+, CD8+, or CD8+CD57+ T cells (not recorded which) from PBMCs. The rearranged chain carries TRBV24-1 and TRBJ2-1; TRBD2 lines up with 14 middle nucleotides. The CDR3 protein: CATSAARTSGRNEQFF. The nucleotides read TGTGCCACCAGTGCAGCCCGGACTAGCGGGAGGAATGAGCAGTTCTTC.